The 10 T cell receptor beta chains below were found in one sample sequenced in a study of blood T cell repertoires in COVID-19. Clones were sequenced by immunoSEQ multiplex PCR, and TCRdb holds only the in-frame ones, with some missing. The sample contains some 200,000 clones, about 89% of which appear only once. Sequenced input: PBMCs or T cells enriched from blood (not recorded which). The receptors originated from a woman aged 18-30 years who had recovered from COVID-19.

Concerning this clone itself: The junction departs from germline at one end; a sequencing error may be responsible. The chain links TRBV7-7 to TRBJ2-3, with 9 bases aligning to TRBD1. The CDR3 is 18 residues long. From germline, CDR1 is SSHAT and CDR2 FNYEAQ (reference sequence). In DNA form, the CDR3 reads TGTGCTAGCAGCCGAGGGAGAACTTACAGGGGGCGGCCAGATACGCAGTATTTT. It codes for CASSRGRTYRGRPDTQYF.

This clone was observed a few times. V usage is TRBV29-1 and J usage is TRBJ2-3; 8 positions agree with TRBD2. CDR3 length: 14 residues. V lost 4 bases, J lost 8 bases, and 11 bases stayed unmatched. The germline V gene encodes CDR1 SQVTM and CDR2 ANQGSEA. CDR3 sequence reads: CSVGLAGGAGTQYF. CDR3 coding DNA: TGCAGCGTTGGCCTAGCGGGCGGAGCGGGTACGCAGTATTTT.

The chain uses TRBV7-8 and TRBJ1-3, with a tentative D call TRBD1 (5 bases). This CDR3 region has 17 residues. Trimming removed 1 base at V and 3 bases at J, with 16 bases between. Germline CDR1 SGHVS, CDR2 FQNEAQ. The CDR3 region is CASSLGPIDSLGNTIYF. In DNA form, the CDR3 reads TGTGCCAGCAGCTTAGGCCCCATTGACAGCCTTGGAAACACCATATATTTT.

This clone was detected a few times. This chain links TRBV15 with TRBJ2-2; 10 positions agree with TRBD2. Germline values: CDR1 LNHNV, CDR2 YYDKDF (reference sequence). The CDR3 runs to 19 residues. Unmatched junction bases numbered 12, after V lost 0 bases and J lost 5 bases. The DNA for the CDR3 is TGTGCCACCAGCAGAGATTCACCCCTAGCGGGAGTTTATACCGGGGAGCTGTTTTTT. Its translation is CATSRDSPLAGVYTGELFF.

This chain uses TRBV6-5 with TRBJ2-3; 11 bases align to TRBD2. The CDR3 has 15 residues. Per the germline V gene, CDR1 is MNHEY and CDR2 is SVGAGI. Unmatched junction bases numbered 4, after V lost 8 bases and J lost 0 bases. The CDR3 sequence: CASARLAGSTDTQYF. The CDR3 nucleotides are TGTGCCAGCGCCCGACTAGCGGGGAGCACAGATACGCAGTATTTT.

V is TRBV11-3 and J is TRBJ2-7; no firm D call. CDR3 length: 13 amino acids. V was clipped by 2 bases and J by 3 bases, with 8 bases between them. Germline CDR1 is SGHNT and CDR2 is YENEEA. CDR3 amino acids: CASSLMSIYEQYF. The CDR3, as DNA: TGTGCCAGCAGCTTAATGTCCATCTACGAGCAGTACTTC.

The chain links TRBV27 to TRBJ2-3; unclear D gene. Germline CDR1 reads MNHEY; CDR2 reads SMNVEV (reference sequence). The CDR3 is 13 amino acids. V gave up 3 bases and J gave up 6 bases, with 10 bases separating them. This CDR3 reads CASSFSARDTQYF. The CDR3 nucleotides read TGTGCCAGCAGTTTTTCCGCCCGGGATACGCAGTATTTT.

The rearrangement joins TRBV2 to TRBJ2-3; 9 bases match TRBD2. This CDR3 contains 20 residues. V shed 2 bases, J shed 0 bases, and the junction held 15 bases outside the gene matches. Looked up from germline, CDR1 is SNHLY and CDR2 is FYNNEI. The CDR3 loop is CASSESGLGLAGHSTDTQYF. CDR3 in DNA: TGTGCCAGCAGTGAAAGCGGACTGGGTCTAGCGGGACACAGCACAGATACGCAGTATTTT.

The V and J genes are TRBV2 and TRBJ2-7; maybe TRBD2 (6 bases). V was trimmed by 6 bases and J by 0 bases, leaving 9 bases between them. The CDR3 contains 13 residues. CDR1 SNHLY and CDR2 FYNNEI come from the germline V gene. The CDR3 is CASRGLDSYEQYF. In DNA form, the CDR3 reads TGTGCCAGCAGGGGACTGGACTCCTACGAGCAGTACTTC.

This clone was seen once. The V and J genes are TRBV5-1 and TRBJ2-7, with a tentative D call TRBD2 (7 bases). The germline V gene encodes CDR1 SGHRS and CDR2 YFSETQ. CDR3 length equals 15 residues. V was trimmed by 0 bases and J by 3 bases, leaving 13 bases between them. The CDR3 reads CASSLGGRGIYEQYF. CDR3 sequence (DNA): TGCGCCAGCAGCTTGGGTGGGAGGGGGATCTACGAGCAGTACTTC. Drawing the rest from reference TRBV5-1 and TRBJ2-7, the complete variable domain is KAGVTQTPRYLIKTRGQQVTLSCSPISGHRSVSWYQQTPGQGLQFLFEYFSETQRNKGNFPGRFSGRQFSNSRSEMNVSTLELGDSALYLCASSLGGRGIYEQYFGPGTRLTVT.